This T cell receptor (beta chain) stems from a study of T cell responses to AZD1222 COVID-19 vaccine. Trimming cost V 1 base and J 2 bases, with 11 bases left between them. This CDR3 has 15 residues. Germline V CDR1 and CDR2: SEHNR, FQNEAQ (reference sequence). The protocol was immunoSEQ multiplex PCR, while the TCRdb copy is restricted to in-frame clones and leaves out a portion. Among about 130,000 clones listed, about 91% were seen once. In its sample, this clone was seen once. The TCR was taken from an adult in good health. Sequenced material: peripheral blood, taken on day 0 of AZD1222 vaccination. The chain joins TRBV7-9 to TRBJ1-2; D is unresolved. CDR3 residues: CASSLEVGNNYGYTF. CDR3 in DNA: TGTGCCAGCAGCTTAGAGGTGGGCAACAACTATGGCTACACCTTC.